This TCR beta chain was sequenced in a study of cytomegalovirus exposure and HLA in healthy donors. Study-wide results and caveats: The classifier reportedly diagnosed cytomegalovirus status with high sensitivity and specificity.

This clone has just one count. Antigen unknown. Profiling relied on immunoSEQ multiplex PCR, and the TCRdb table lists in-frame clones only, not all of them. The sample has over 120,000 clones, 85% to 95% seen once. The source is a young man in good health and CMV-seropositive. The sample was PBMCs.

The CDR3 loop is CASSLARAYGYTF. The CDR3 coding sequence is TGTGCCAGCAGTTTAGCCAGGGCCTATGGCTACACCTTC. The chain uses TRBV28 and TRBJ1-2, with a tentative D call TRBD1 (5 bases). With 2 bases removed from V and 4 bases from J, the gap between germline ends came to 8 bases. This CDR3 spans 13 amino acids. The V gene's germline CDR1 is MDHEN and CDR2 SYDVKM.